This T cell receptor beta chain came from a study of T cell responses to AZD1222 COVID-19 vaccine. Findings and limits, study-wide: Donors skewed white British and female; clonal diversity was possibly underestimated. All repertoire sampling was performed exclusively after the peak T cell response. Close to half of spike-specific TCRs reportedly recognize unmutated variant regions.

As concerns this clone: Its target is not known.

The protocol was immunoSEQ multiplex PCR, while the TCRdb copy is restricted to in-frame clones and leaves out a portion. Among around 130,000 clones listed, approximately 85% were seen once. The V and J ends lost 1 base and 3 bases, in that order; junction bases with no gene match: 5. The length of the CDR3 is 16 residues. Germline CDR1 SGHAT, CDR2 FQNNGV. The sample was peripheral blood, taken on day 0 of AZD1222 vaccination. The receptor was isolated from an adult in good health. The gene calls are TRBV11-2 and TRBJ2-7; TRBD2 aligns across 11 bases. DNA for the CDR3: TGTGCCAGCAGCTTAGCTAGCGGGAGGCCCCTCTACGAGCAGTACTTC. Protein product: CASSLASGRPLYEQYF.